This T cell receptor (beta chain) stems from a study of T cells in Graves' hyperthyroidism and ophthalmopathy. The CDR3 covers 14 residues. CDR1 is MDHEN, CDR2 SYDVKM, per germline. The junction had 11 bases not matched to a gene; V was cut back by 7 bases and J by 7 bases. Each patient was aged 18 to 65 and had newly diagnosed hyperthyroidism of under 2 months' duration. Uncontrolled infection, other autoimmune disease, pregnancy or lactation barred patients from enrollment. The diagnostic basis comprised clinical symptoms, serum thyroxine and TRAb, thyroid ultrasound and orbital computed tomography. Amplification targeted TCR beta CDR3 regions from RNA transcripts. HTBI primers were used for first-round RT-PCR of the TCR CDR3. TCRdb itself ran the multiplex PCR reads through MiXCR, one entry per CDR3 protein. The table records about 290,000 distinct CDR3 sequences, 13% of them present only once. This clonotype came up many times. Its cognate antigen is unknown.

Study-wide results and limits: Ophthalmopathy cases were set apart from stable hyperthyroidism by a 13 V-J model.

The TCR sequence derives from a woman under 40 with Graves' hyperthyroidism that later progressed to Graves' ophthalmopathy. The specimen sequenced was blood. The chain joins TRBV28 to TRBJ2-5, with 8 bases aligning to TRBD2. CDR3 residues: CASNSGGGAWTQYF. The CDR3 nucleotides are TGTGCCAGCAATTCCGGGGGGGGGGCGTGGACCCAGTACTTC.